The clone carrying this TCR beta chain has more than one count but fewer than ten. Antigen unknown. CDR3 size: 12 residues. V lost 2 bases, J lost 6 bases, and 2 bases stayed unmatched. The germline V gene encodes CDR1 SGHNT and CDR2 YYREEE (reference sequence). TCRdb processed the 5' RACE reads anew with MiXCR; each CDR3 protein has one entry. The table records about 38,000 distinct CDR3 sequences, roughly an eighth of them present only once. The data derive from a study of T-cell memory formation after mild COVID-19. Notes on the study in general: Some responding clones appeared in pre-infection memory, suggesting cross-reactive memory joined.

Material: PBMCs or a T cell subset sorted from them (not recorded which). The gene calls are TRBV5-4 and TRBJ2-7; 7 bases are shared with TRBD2. This clonotype was obtained from a man aged 18 to 30 who had mild COVID-19 (a few samples of this study predate the infection). Cell type and time point are not known. CDR3 residues: CASSFSSGEQYV. In DNA form, the CDR3 reads TGTGCCAGCAGCTTCTCTAGCGGCGAGCAGTACGTC.